What follows are 8 T cell receptor beta chains derived from one specimen sequenced in a study of persistence of HIV-infected CD4 T cells. This was the immunoSEQ version 4 assay in survey mode. Only in-frame clones appear in the TCRdb table, and some are missing; sequencing was by immunoSEQ multiplex PCR. This repertoire shows roughly 35,000 clones, around 86% found once; its top ten account for more than 0.9%. An overlapping HIV-1 Gag peptide pool stimulated these cells at 0.75 to 1 ug/peptide/mL. Memory cells lacking CD40L and CD69 with high CD45RO were sorted. Their target antigens are unknown. Specimen: cultured CD4+ T cells from PBMCs, collected from a patient who received antiretroviral therapy. These receptors came from an adult with HIV. The donor label of this sample is uncertain.

This clone was seen only a few times. V is TRBV12-5 and J is TRBJ1-1, with a weak D call TRBD1 (5 bases). CDR3 length: 14 residues. From germline, CDR1 is LGHNT and CDR2 FRNRAP. V shed 6 bases and J shed 3 bases, with 14 bases lying between them. CDR3 nucleotide sequence: TGTGCTAGTGGAGCCATAGGGGATTACACTGAAGCTTTCTTT. It codes for CASGAIGDYTEAFF.

Notes on this clone: A read error may produce the germline difference seen at one junction end. The chain couples TRBV12-3 or TRBV12-4 to TRBJ1-4; D is uncertain. The CDR3 spans 13 residues. CDR3 residues: CASSFSAFDSRDF. The CDR3 DNA sequence: TGTGCCAGCAGTTTTTCAGCGTTCGATTCCCGGGATTTT.

This rearrangement joins TRBV19 to TRBJ2-3; 8 bases match TRBD2. The CDR3 sequence is 15 residues long. Per germline, CDR1 LNHDA and CDR2 SQIVND (reference sequence). J was trimmed by 2 bases and V by 3 bases; bases with no gene match: 4. CDR3 region: CASSIWRGVTDTQYF. The CDR3 DNA sequence: TGTGCCAGTAGTATTTGGCGGGGGGTCACAGATACGCAGTATTTT.

This clone has a single count. The chain is built from TRBV6-5 and TRBJ1-2, with D perhaps TRBD1 (6 bases). Germline-derived CDR1 and CDR2 are MNHEY and SVGAGI. The CDR3 is 12 amino acids. The V gene lost 6 bases and the J gene lost 4 bases, with 9 bases spanning the gap. DNA of the CDR3: TGTGCCAGCAGGACAGGTTCCTATGGCTACACCTTC. Its translation is CASRTGSYGYTF.

This rearrangement joins TRBV12-5 to TRBJ2-1, with D possibly matching TRBD2 (7 bases). The germline V gene has CDR1 LGHNT and CDR2 FRNRAP. This CDR3 is built from 14 residues. Trimming removed 6 bases from V and 9 bases from J, with 18 bases in between. For the CDR3, the DNA is TGTGCTAGTGGGGTAGGGGGGGATGGTAGTGAGCAGTTCTTC. Amino acid sequence: CASGVGGDGSEQFF. The full variable domain, in which reference TRBV12-5 and TRBJ2-1 provide the parts outside the CDR3, is DARVTQTPRHKVTEMGQEVTMRCQPILGHNTVFWYRQTMMQGLELLAYFRNRAPLDDSGMPKDRFSAEMPDATLATLKIQPSEPRDSAVYFCASGVGGDGSEQFFGPGTRLTVL.

This clone was seen a handful of times. The chain combines TRBV3-1 (or the pseudogene TRBV3-2) with TRBJ2-7, with 10 bases identical to TRBD2. The length of the CDR3 is 15 residues. The V segment lost 4 bases and the J segment 6 bases; nucleotides outside the gene matches: 9. Looked up from germline, CDR1 is LGHDT and CDR2 is YNNKEL (reference sequence). The CDR3 protein is CASSPGTSARGEQYV. In DNA, the CDR3 is TGTGCCAGCAGCCCGGGGACTAGCGCCCGAGGCGAGCAGTACGTC.

For the CDR3, the DNA is TGTGCCAGCCAGTCCCTCGATGAAAAACTGTTTTTT. It specifies CASQSLDEKLFF. The genes are TRBV7-9 and TRBJ1-4; D gene unclear. Per germline, CDR1 SEHNR and CDR2 FQNEAQ (reference sequence). Trimming removed 8 bases from V and 6 bases from J, with 10 bases in between. The length of the CDR3 is 12 residues.

CDR3 sequence (DNA): TGTGCCAGCAGCTTGGGGACAGGGAACGGACAGCCCCAGCATTTT. This sequence encodes CASSLGTGNGQPQHF. The chain combines TRBV5-8 with TRBJ1-5; 8 nucleotides agree with TRBD1. The junction had 6 bases not matched to a gene; V was cut back by 0 bases and J by 7 bases. This CDR3 has 15 residues. CDR1 SGHTS and CDR2 YDEGEE come from the germline V gene.